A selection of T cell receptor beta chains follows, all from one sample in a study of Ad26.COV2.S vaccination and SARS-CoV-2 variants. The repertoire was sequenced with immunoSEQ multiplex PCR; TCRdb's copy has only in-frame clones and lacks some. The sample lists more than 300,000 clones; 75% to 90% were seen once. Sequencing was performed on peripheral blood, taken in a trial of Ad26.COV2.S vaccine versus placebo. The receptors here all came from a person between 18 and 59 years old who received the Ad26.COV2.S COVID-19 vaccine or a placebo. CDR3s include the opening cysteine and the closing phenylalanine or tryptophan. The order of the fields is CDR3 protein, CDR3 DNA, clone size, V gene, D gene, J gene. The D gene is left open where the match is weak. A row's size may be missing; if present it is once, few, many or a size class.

CDR3aa: CASSSAGTVNTEAFF
CDR3nt: TGTGCCAGTAGTTCGGCGGGGACTGTGAACACTGAAGCTTTCTTT
abundance: NA
v_gene: TRBV19
d_gene: NA
j_gene: TRBJ1-1

CDR3aa: CASSESYGERPKYF
CDR3nt: TGCGCCAGCAGTGAGTCGTACGGGGAGCGGCCAAAGTACTTC
abundance: once
v_gene: TRBV10-1
d_gene: NA
j_gene: TRBJ2-5

CDR3aa: CASSPRKGQLSTDTQYF
CDR3nt: TGCGCCAGCAGCCCGAGGAAAGGACAGCTAAGCACAGATACGCAGTATTTT
abundance: NA
v_gene: TRBV4-3
d_gene: NA
j_gene: TRBJ2-3

CDR3aa: CASRGGLEQYF
CDR3nt: TGTGCCAGCAGAGGTGGCCTCGAGCAGTACTTC
abundance: NA
v_gene: TRBV19
d_gene: NA
j_gene: TRBJ2-7

CDR3aa: CASSLDPGPYGYTF
CDR3nt: TGCGCCAGCAGCTTGGACCCAGGCCCTTATGGCTACACCTTC
abundance: NA
v_gene: TRBV5-1
d_gene: NA
j_gene: TRBJ1-2

CDR3aa: CSASRLAGGEYEQYF
CDR3nt: TGCAGTGCTAGTCGACTAGCGGGAGGGGAATACGAGCAGTACTTC
abundance: few
v_gene: TRBV20-1
d_gene: TRBD2
j_gene: TRBJ2-7

CDR3aa: CASSQDGGGAYTQYF
CDR3nt: TGTGCCAGCAGCCAAGACGGCGGGGGGGCTTATACGCAGTATTTT
abundance: NA
v_gene: TRBV3-1/TRBV3-2
d_gene: TRBD2
j_gene: TRBJ2-3

CDR3aa: CATAGTGALSGELFF
CDR3nt: TGTGCCACCGCCGGGACAGGGGCTTTATCGGGGGAGCTGTTTTTT
abundance: few
v_gene: TRBV24-1
d_gene: TRBD1
j_gene: TRBJ2-2

CDR3aa: CASSLGHREQFF
CDR3nt: TGTGCCAGCAGCCTCGGACATCGTGAGCAGTTCTTC
abundance: NA
v_gene: TRBV6-6
d_gene: NA
j_gene: TRBJ2-1

CDR3aa: CSAPRGETQYF
CDR3nt: TGCAGTGCCCCTAGGGGGGAGACCCAGTACTTC
abundance: once
v_gene: TRBV20-1
d_gene: NA
j_gene: TRBJ2-5

CDR3aa: CASVRGGREDEAFF
CDR3nt: TGTGCCAGCGTACGAGGTGGCAGGGAGGACGAAGCTTTCTTT
abundance: NA
v_gene: TRBV2
d_gene: NA
j_gene: TRBJ1-1

CDR3aa: CASSQALYPASPQHF
CDR3nt: TGCGCCAGCAGCCAAGCCCTGTACCCCGCTTCGCCCCAGCATTTT
abundance: NA
v_gene: TRBV4-3
d_gene: NA
j_gene: TRBJ1-5

CDR3aa: CASSPRGNTEAFF
CDR3nt: TGTGCCAGCAGTCCCAGGGGGAACACTGAAGCTTTCTTT
abundance: NA
v_gene: TRBV12-3/TRBV12-4
d_gene: NA
j_gene: TRBJ1-1

CDR3aa: CATGATPYEQYF
CDR3nt: TGTGCAACCGGGGCAACGCCCTACGAGCAGTACTTC
abundance: NA
v_gene: TRBV2
d_gene: NA
j_gene: TRBJ2-7

CDR3aa: CASNRQAPNEQFF
CDR3nt: TGTGCCAGCAACAGACAGGCCCCCAATGAGCAGTTCTTC
abundance: NA
v_gene: TRBV28
d_gene: NA
j_gene: TRBJ2-1

CDR3aa: CASLIPGGEAFF
CDR3nt: TGTGCCAGCCTCATCCCAGGGGGAGAAGCTTTCTTT
abundance: NA
v_gene: TRBV12-3/TRBV12-4
d_gene: TRBD1
j_gene: TRBJ1-1

CDR3aa: CASSQETQYF
CDR3nt: TGTGCCAGCAGCCAAGAGACCCAGTACTTC
abundance: NA
v_gene: TRBV3-1/TRBV3-2
d_gene: NA
j_gene: TRBJ2-5

CDR3aa: CSASRESYEQYF
CDR3nt: TGCAGTGCTAGTAGGGAAAGCTACGAGCAGTACTTC
abundance: NA
v_gene: TRBV20-1
d_gene: NA
j_gene: TRBJ2-7

CDR3aa: CASSLGPQGSSPLHF
CDR3nt: TGTGCCAGCAGCTTAGGACCACAAGGATCTTCACCCCTCCACTTT
abundance: NA
v_gene: TRBV11-2
d_gene: NA
j_gene: TRBJ1-6

CDR3aa: CASSRTGTGEETQYF
CDR3nt: TGCGCCAGCAGCCGCACCGGGACAGGGGAAGAGACCCAGTACTTC
abundance: once
v_gene: TRBV5-1
d_gene: TRBD1
j_gene: TRBJ2-5

CDR3aa: CASSSGPTGANVLTF
CDR3nt: TGTGCCAGCAGTTCGGGCCCGACGGGGGCCAACGTCCTGACTTTC
abundance: NA
v_gene: TRBV28
d_gene: NA
j_gene: TRBJ2-6

CDR3aa: CASSGLAGVRNEQFF
CDR3nt: TGTGCCAGCAGTGGCTTAGCGGGAGTAAGGAATGAGCAGTTCTTC
abundance: NA
v_gene: TRBV9
d_gene: TRBD2
j_gene: TRBJ2-1

CDR3aa: CASSQLFGLAGGNTGELFF
CDR3nt: TGTGCCAGCAGCCAACTCTTCGGACTAGCGGGAGGGAACACCGGGGAGCTGTTTTTT
abundance: NA
v_gene: TRBV4-2
d_gene: TRBD2
j_gene: TRBJ2-2

CDR3aa: CASSHLSDYAPQHF
CDR3nt: TGTGCCAGCAGTCATCTCTCCGATTATGCGCCCCAGCATTTT
abundance: NA
v_gene: TRBV7-9
d_gene: NA
j_gene: TRBJ1-5

CDR3aa: CASSLPQTSGGQETQYF
CDR3nt: TGCGCCAGCAGCTTGCCGCAGACTAGCGGAGGGCAAGAGACCCAGTACTTC
abundance: NA
v_gene: TRBV5-1
d_gene: TRBD2
j_gene: TRBJ2-5

CDR3aa: CASSRTSGSGVDTQYF
CDR3nt: TGTGCCAGCAGCCGGACTAGCGGGAGTGGTGTAGATACGCAGTATTTT
abundance: NA
v_gene: TRBV3-1/TRBV3-2
d_gene: TRBD2
j_gene: TRBJ2-3

CDR3aa: CASSPRQVRGNTIYF
CDR3nt: TGTGCCAGCAGCCCTCGACAAGTTAGAGGGAACACCATATATTTT
abundance: NA
v_gene: TRBV9
d_gene: NA
j_gene: TRBJ1-3

CDR3aa: CASSLPGLALPVYYSYNEQFF
CDR3nt: TGTGCCAGCAGTTTACCCGGACTAGCACTTCCGGTTTATTACTCCTACAATGAGCAGTTCTTC
abundance: NA
v_gene: TRBV28
d_gene: TRBD2
j_gene: TRBJ2-1

CDR3aa: CASSVLSGPGDTEAFF
CDR3nt: TGTGCCAGCAGCGTTCTCTCGGGGCCCGGGGACACTGAAGCTTTCTTT
abundance: NA
v_gene: TRBV9
d_gene: NA
j_gene: TRBJ1-1

CDR3aa: CASSIWDDSRVQPQHF
CDR3nt: TGTGCCAGCAGCATTTGGGACGACTCCAGAGTTCAGCCCCAGCATTTT
abundance: NA
v_gene: TRBV7-2
d_gene: NA
j_gene: TRBJ1-5

CDR3aa: CAWSSSDTQYF
CDR3nt: TGTGCCTGGAGTTCTTCAGATACGCAGTATTTT
abundance: NA
v_gene: TRBV30
d_gene: NA
j_gene: TRBJ2-3

CDR3aa: CASSLYTGSYEQYF
CDR3nt: TGCGCCAGCAGCTTGTATACAGGGTCCTACGAGCAGTACTTC
abundance: NA
v_gene: TRBV5-1
d_gene: NA
j_gene: TRBJ2-7

CDR3aa: CASSTPSGTSGGGEQFF
CDR3nt: TGTGCCAGCAGCACCCCCTCCGGGACTAGCGGGGGAGGGGAGCAGTTCTTC
abundance: NA
v_gene: TRBV7-2
d_gene: TRBD2
j_gene: TRBJ2-1

CDR3aa: CASTYRDDYGYTF
CDR3nt: TGTGCCAGCACCTACAGGGACGACTATGGCTACACCTTC
abundance: NA
v_gene: TRBV19
d_gene: NA
j_gene: TRBJ1-2

CDR3aa: CASSRGLAGPNEQYF
CDR3nt: TGTGCCAGCAGTCGGGGACTAGCGGGACCTAACGAGCAGTACTTC
abundance: NA
v_gene: TRBV6-5
d_gene: TRBD2
j_gene: TRBJ2-7

CDR3aa: CASSQRLEGSYGYTF
CDR3nt: TGTGCCAGCAGTCAACGTTTGGAGGGTAGCTATGGCTACACCTTC
abundance: NA
v_gene: TRBV7-9
d_gene: NA
j_gene: TRBJ1-2

CDR3aa: CASSARYSNQPQHF
CDR3nt: TGTGCCAGCAGTGCACGGTATAGCAATCAGCCCCAGCATTTT
abundance: few
v_gene: TRBV27
d_gene: NA
j_gene: TRBJ1-5

CDR3aa: CASSRSGPGGPTDTQYF
CDR3nt: TGTGCCAGCAGTCGATCTGGTCCGGGAGGGCCCACAGATACGCAGTATTTT
abundance: NA
v_gene: TRBV6-6
d_gene: TRBD2
j_gene: TRBJ2-3

CDR3aa: CASRRGGLTDTQYF
CDR3nt: TGTGCCAGCAGACGGGGGGGGCTCACAGATACGCAGTATTTT
abundance: once
v_gene: TRBV25-1
d_gene: TRBD2
j_gene: TRBJ2-3

CDR3aa: CASSLGGTVEYEQYF
CDR3nt: TGTGCCAGCAGCTTGGGGGGGACAGTCGAATACGAGCAGTACTTC
abundance: NA
v_gene: TRBV3-1/TRBV3-2
d_gene: NA
j_gene: TRBJ2-7

CDR3aa: CASSQRTSGGDTQYF
CDR3nt: TGCGCCAGCAGCCAACGGACTAGCGGGGGGGATACGCAGTATTTT
abundance: NA
v_gene: TRBV4-3
d_gene: TRBD2
j_gene: TRBJ2-3

CDR3aa: CASRRSGRPGSGANVLTF
CDR3nt: TGTGCCAGCAGACGAAGCGGTCGCCCTGGCTCTGGGGCCAACGTCCTGACTTTC
abundance: NA
v_gene: TRBV7-9
d_gene: NA
j_gene: TRBJ2-6

CDR3aa: CTSSRLAGPSGEQFF
CDR3nt: TGCACCAGCTCACGGCTAGCGGGTCCGAGCGGTGAGCAGTTCTTC
abundance: NA
v_gene: TRBV1
d_gene: NA
j_gene: TRBJ2-1

CDR3aa: CASSLFSGLEQYF
CDR3nt: TGTGCCAGCAGTTTATTTTCCGGGCTCGAGCAGTACTTC
abundance: few
v_gene: TRBV28
d_gene: NA
j_gene: TRBJ2-7

CDR3aa: CASSPRTGSTYGYTF
CDR3nt: TGTGCCAGCAGCCCCCGGACAGGGTCTACCTATGGCTACACCTTC
abundance: NA
v_gene: TRBV9
d_gene: TRBD1
j_gene: TRBJ1-2

CDR3aa: CASSSPRGGYNEQFF
CDR3nt: TGTGCCAGCAGTTCCCCCCGGGGGGGTTACAATGAGCAGTTCTTC
abundance: NA
v_gene: TRBV27
d_gene: TRBD2
j_gene: TRBJ2-1

CDR3aa: CASSLLLAGKETQYF
CDR3nt: TGTGCCAGCAGCTTACTCCTAGCGGGGAAAGAGACCCAGTACTTC
abundance: NA
v_gene: TRBV11-2
d_gene: TRBD2
j_gene: TRBJ2-5

CDR3aa: CASRRWDRGPDEQYF
CDR3nt: TGCGCCAGCAGACGTTGGGACAGGGGTCCGGACGAGCAGTACTTC
abundance: NA
v_gene: TRBV23-1
d_gene: TRBD1
j_gene: TRBJ2-7

CDR3aa: CASSLSLSIDTQYF
CDR3nt: TGTGCCAGCAGTTTATCGTTAAGTATAGATACGCAGTATTTT
abundance: NA
v_gene: TRBV27
d_gene: NA
j_gene: TRBJ2-3

CDR3aa: CASSPKGLPNQPQHF
CDR3nt: TGTGCCAGCAGCCCCAAGGGACTCCCTAATCAGCCCCAGCATTTT
abundance: NA
v_gene: TRBV7-2
d_gene: NA
j_gene: TRBJ1-5

CDR3aa: CASSYPGGEEGNTIYF
CDR3nt: TGTGCCAGCAGCTACCCAGGGGGGGAAGAGGGAAACACCATATATTTT
abundance: NA
v_gene: TRBV7-9
d_gene: TRBD1
j_gene: TRBJ1-3

CDR3aa: CASSRDRGLSYEQYF
CDR3nt: TGCGCCAGCAGCCGGGACAGGGGGCTTTCTTACGAGCAGTACTTC
abundance: NA
v_gene: TRBV4-3
d_gene: TRBD1
j_gene: TRBJ2-7

CDR3aa: CASSLAGPVNEKLFF
CDR3nt: TGTGCCAGCAGCTTAGCGGGACCGGTTAATGAAAAACTGTTTTTT
abundance: NA
v_gene: TRBV7-9
d_gene: NA
j_gene: TRBJ1-4

CDR3aa: CASKEQGQYTGELFF
CDR3nt: TGTGCCAGTAAGGAACAGGGGCAGTACACCGGGGAGCTGTTTTTT
abundance: NA
v_gene: TRBV19
d_gene: TRBD1
j_gene: TRBJ2-2

CDR3aa: CASSLNSGAETQYF
CDR3nt: TGTGCCAGCAGCTTAAATAGTGGCGCAGAGACCCAGTACTTC
abundance: NA
v_gene: TRBV7-2
d_gene: NA
j_gene: TRBJ2-5